This T cell receptor beta chain came from a study of beta chain features in type 1 diabetes. With 1 base removed from V and 4 bases from J, the gap between germline ends came to 13 bases. The CDR3 totals 15 residues. Per germline, CDR1 SGHAT and CDR2 FQNNGV. TCRB transcripts that were expressed got sequenced, as all of the isolated RNA had been reverse transcribed. Data came from immunoSEQ multiplex PCR; TCRdb stores just in-frame clones and leaves some out. Counted here are 400,000 to 500,000 clones, approximately 15% occurring once; the ten biggest clones make up around 0.035%. Sequencing used naive CD4+ T cells from blood. The genes are TRBV11-2 and TRBJ1-2; D might be TRBD1 (5 bases). The receptor was derived from a man between 25 and 39 years old in good health. Here the CDR3 DNA reads TGTGCCAGCAGCTTAGCCCTTCCGGGGACCTATGGCTACACCTTC. Translation: CASSLALPGTYGYTF.